These 22 T cell receptor beta chains share one sample of origin, sequenced in a study of identical twins. One entry per CDR3 protein results from TCRdb running MiXCR on the 5' RACE reads. The data hold around 480,000 distinct CDR3 sequences, with roughly an eighth observed a single time. The same data also went into a second study, on yellow fever vaccine responses in identical twins.

The specimen sequenced was CD4+ T cells sorted from blood. These receptors originate from a woman younger than 35 in good health.

A few counts support this clonotype. Given a far larger clone just one base away, this is likely a sequencing read error. The chain combines TRBV11-2 with TRBJ2-7, with no clear D. The CDR3 loop spans 11 amino acids. In germline, CDR1 is SGHAT, CDR2 FQNNGV. The CDR3 DNA sequence: TGTGCCAGCAACTTAGACTACGAGCAGTACTTC. Its protein product is CASNLDYEQYF.

The V call is TRBV3-1, the J call TRBJ2-5; TRBD2 matches at 10 bases. Unmatched junction bases numbered 5, after V lost 9 bases and J lost 1 base. The CDR3 totals 14 residues. The germline CDR1 and CDR2 sequences are LGHDT and YNNKEL (reference sequence). The CDR3 DNA is TGTGCCAGTAAGGCTAGCGGGGGCCAAGAGACCCAGTACTTC. Protein sequence: CASKASGGQETQYF.

This clonotype appeared a few times. This chain connects TRBV12-3 or TRBV12-4 to TRBJ2-7; TRBD2 agrees at 7 bases. Trimming at V came to 5 bases and at J to 0 bases, leaving 10 bases not matched to a gene. The CDR3 totals 16 residues. CDR3 in amino acids: CASSPSMGGLSYEQYF. CDR3 DNA: TGTGCCAGCAGTCCGTCGATGGGAGGGCTCTCCTACGAGCAGTACTTC.

The genes are TRBV10-3 and TRBJ2-7, with 7 bases aligning to TRBD2. The ends lost 1 base at V and 0 bases at J; junction bases unmatched: 0. This CDR3 contains 14 residues. Germline V gene lookup returns CDR1 ENHRY and CDR2 SYGVKD. The CDR3 here is CAISEWGGSYEQYF. The CDR3 DNA reads as TGTGCCATCAGTGAGTGGGGGGGCTCCTACGAGCAGTACTTC.

The genes are TRBV6-2 or TRBV6-3 and TRBJ2-1; D may be TRBD1 (6 bases). This CDR3 contains 15 residues. Germline V gene lookup returns CDR1 MNHEY and CDR2 SVGEGT. Between the trimmed V and J ends, which lost 5 bases and 4 bases, there was a span of 15 bases. In nucleotides, the CDR3 is TGTGCCAGCAGTCGGGACAAGATTAGGTACAATGAGCAGTTCTTC. Translation: CASSRDKIRYNEQFF.

This clonotype was recorded at least ten times. The chain has TRBV4-2 and TRBJ2-1, with 11 bases that match TRBD2. The CDR3 has 15 amino acids. From germline, CDR1 is LGHNA and CDR2 YNFKEQ. The V gene end was trimmed by 1 base and the J gene end by 6 bases; junction bases not matched to a gene: 2. As DNA, the CDR3 is TGTGCCAGCAGCCAAGTAGCGGGAGGGCCCAATGAGCAGTTCTTC. Translating it yields CASSQVAGGPNEQFF.

This clonotype was counted a single time. The gene calls are TRBV20-1 and TRBJ2-7; D call uncertain. CDR3 length: 12 amino acids. V was shortened by 5 bases and J by 7 bases, with 15 bases between the two germline ends. Looked up from germline, CDR1 is DFQATT and CDR2 is SNEGSKA (reference sequence). CDR3 protein: CSASPYREEQYF. The CDR3 nucleotides are TGCAGTGCTTCCCCCTACCGTGAGGAGCAGTACTTC.

This clonotype showed up many times. This chain joins TRBV11-2 and TRBJ2-5; D is unclear. Germline V gives CDR1 SGHAT, CDR2 FQNNGV. The CDR3 loop spans 13 amino acids. Trimming removed 2 bases at V and 7 bases at J, with 11 bases between. CDR3 loop: CASSLPHGPTQYF. The CDR3 coding sequence is TGTGCCAGCAGCTTACCCCATGGACCGACCCAGTACTTC.

The gene calls are TRBV6-2 or TRBV6-3 and TRBJ2-1, with TRBD2 identical over 8 bases. The germline gives CDR1 MNHEY, CDR2 SVGEGT. The V gene end was trimmed by 5 bases and the J gene end by 2 bases; junction bases not matched to a gene: 5. The CDR3 totals 15 residues. The DNA for the CDR3 is TGTGCCAGCAGTACAGTAGCGGGAACCTACAATGAGCAGTTCTTC. Translation gives CASSTVAGTYNEQFF.

The table lists this clonotype with a few counts. J is TRBJ2-3 and V is TRBV11-2; 7 bases align to TRBD2. Germline CDR1 reads SGHAT; CDR2 reads FQNNGV. The V and J ends lost 2 bases and 3 bases, in that order; junction bases with no gene match: 14. The length of the CDR3 is 18 residues. The chain's CDR3 is CASSLRPRSGEGTDTQYF. CDR3 DNA sequence: TGTGCCAGCAGCTTAAGGCCAAGGTCGGGGGAGGGAACAGATACGCAGTATTTT.

This clonotype appeared a few times. V gene TRBV5-1 combines with J gene TRBJ2-3, with 10 bases lining up with TRBD2. Per the germline V gene, CDR1 is SGHRS and CDR2 is YFSETQ. This CDR3 has 19 amino acids. V lost 0 bases and J lost 0; bases outside the gene matches: 10. Here the CDR3 reads CASSLARGAGGQSTDTQYF. The CDR3 coding sequence is TGCGCCAGCAGCTTGGCCCGGGGAGCGGGGGGGCAAAGCACAGATACGCAGTATTTT. The variable domain in full, completed from reference TRBV5-1 and TRBJ2-3, reads KAGVTQTPRYLIKTRGQQVTLSCSPISGHRSVSWYQQTPGQGLQFLFEYFSETQRNKGNFPGRFSGRQFSNSRSEMNVSTLELGDSALYLCASSLARGAGGQSTDTQYFGPGTRLTVL.

The chain is built from TRBV3-1 and TRBJ2-7, with D perhaps being TRBD1 or TRBD2 (5 bases each). This CDR3 has 16 amino acids. Trimming removed 0 bases from V and 0 bases from J, with 12 bases in between. The V gene's germline CDR1 is LGHDT and CDR2 YNNKEL (reference sequence). The CDR3 DNA reads as TGTGCCAGCAGCCAAGATTCGGGGACGAACTCCTACGAGCAGTACTTC. Translation gives CASSQDSGTNSYEQYF.

This clonotype was seen a few times. This rearrangement joins TRBV11-3 to TRBJ2-7, with 9 bases lining up with TRBD1. Germline values: CDR1 SGHNT, CDR2 YENEEA. The CDR3 runs to 13 residues. V was clipped by 5 bases and J by 6 bases; unmatched bases: 5. CDR3 coding DNA: TGTGCCAGCAGCCGAGGGACAGGGAGCGAGCAGTACTTC. This sequence encodes CASSRGTGSEQYF. The variable domain in full, with the rest retrieved from reference TRBV11-3 and TRBJ2-7, is EAGVVQSPRYKIIEKKQPVAFWCNPISGHNTLYWYLQNLGQGPELLIRYENEEAVDDSQLPKDRFSAERLKGVDSTLKIQPAELGDSAVYLCASSRGTGSEQYFGPGTRLTVT.

This clonotype was detected only a few times. The J gene is TRBJ2-7, the V gene TRBV28; D remains ambiguous. Trimming removed 6 bases from V and 6 bases from J, with 12 bases in between. This CDR3 spans 12 amino acids. From germline, CDR1 is MDHEN and CDR2 SYDVKM. The CDR3 loop reads CASRTTTGEQYF. CDR3 coding DNA: TGTGCCAGCAGAACTACCACGGGCGAGCAGTACTTC. The full variable domain, rest sourced from reference TRBV28 and TRBJ2-7, is DVKVTQSSRYLVKRTGEKVFLECVQDMDHENMFWYRQDPGLGLRLIYFSYDVKMKEKGDIPEGYSVSREKKERFSLILESASTNQTSMYLCASRTTTGEQYFGPGTRLTVT.

This clonotype was detected a few times. V is TRBV19 and J is TRBJ2-3, with a possible D match to TRBD2 (6 bases). From germline, CDR1 is LNHDA and CDR2 SQIVND (reference sequence). CDR3 size: 14 residues. Trimming removed 3 bases from V and 1 base from J, with 8 bases in between. The CDR3 nucleotides read TGTGCCAGTAGTATGGGGGAGGGCACAGATACGCAGTATTTT. Its protein is CASSMGEGTDTQYF. Full variable domain (outside the CDR3, taken from reference TRBV19 and TRBJ2-3): DGGITQSPKYLFRKEGQNVTLSCEQNLNHDAMYWYRQDPGQGLRLIYYSQIVNDFQKGDIAEGYSVSREKKESFPLTVTSAQKNPTAFYLCASSMGEGTDTQYFGPGTRLTVL.

This clonotype was seen a handful of times. The chain combines TRBV9 with TRBJ1-4, with 8 bases aligning to TRBD1. Germline CDR1 SGDLS, CDR2 YYNGEE. The ends lost 5 bases at V and 7 bases at J; junction bases unmatched: 4. CDR3 length equals 13 residues. In DNA form, the CDR3 reads TGTGCCAGCAGGGACAGGGTGACTGAAAAACTGTTTTTT. Protein: CASRDRVTEKLFF.

J is TRBJ2-7 and V is TRBV11-2, with D perhaps matching TRBD2 (6 bases). Germline values: CDR1 SGHAT, CDR2 FQNNGV. The CDR3 is 14 residues long. The germline V and J ends were trimmed by 6 bases and 3 bases, with 15 bases remaining between them. CDR3 protein: CASSPGGNIYEQYF. The CDR3 DNA reads as TGTGCCAGCAGTCCCGGGGGTAATATCTACGAGCAGTACTTC.

The chain links TRBV6-2 or TRBV6-3 to TRBJ2-1, with D possibly being TRBD2 (7 bases). The CDR3 spans 21 residues. Germline V gene sequence: CDR1 MNHEY, CDR2 SVGEGT. V was cut by 2 bases and J by 8 bases, with 34 bases left in between. CDR3 in DNA: TGTGCCAGCAGTTACCGGTCACCGGGGGGAGTTAATGGACTAACAGGGCATGAGCAGTTCTTC. Amino acid sequence: CASSYRSPGGVNGLTGHEQFF.

The chain joins TRBV5-5 to TRBJ2-3; no clear D. This CDR3 has 16 amino acids. Germline V gene data show CDR1 as SGHKS and CDR2 as YYEKEE (reference sequence). Trimming removed 0 bases from V and 0 bases from J, with 11 bases in between. The CDR3 nucleotides are TGTGCCAGCAGCTTGGGTAGGGCCCCTAGCACAGATACGCAGTATTTT. This sequence encodes CASSLGRAPSTDTQYF.

This clonotype was counted a few times. This sequence joins TRBV7-9 and TRBJ2-2, with TRBD2 matching 8 bases. V lost 0 bases and J lost 6; bases outside the gene matches: 6. The CDR3 spans 16 residues. Germline V lookup: CDR1 SEHNR, CDR2 FQNEAQ (reference sequence). CDR3 in amino acids: CASSLAMAGGPGELFF. Written as DNA, the CDR3 is TGTGCCAGCAGCTTAGCGATGGCGGGAGGACCCGGGGAGCTGTTTTTT.

CDR3 sequence (DNA): TGTGCCAGCATGCGGGACTTAACCTACGAGCAGTACTTC. The encoded protein is CASMRDLTYEQYF. The V call is TRBV2, the J call TRBJ2-7; TRBD2 might be the D (6 bases). The CDR3 runs to 13 residues. Germline V gene sequence: CDR1 SNHLY, CDR2 FYNNEI. V lost 7 bases, J lost 2 bases, and 12 bases lay in between. The full variable domain, rest sourced from reference TRBV2 and TRBJ2-7, is EPEVTQTPSHQVTQMGQEVILRCVPISNHLYFYWYRQILGQKVEFLVSFYNNEISEKSEIFDDQFSVERPDGSNFTLKIRSTKLEDSAMYFCASMRDLTYEQYFGPGTRLTVT.

The chain carries TRBV19 and TRBJ2-6, with 7 bases that match TRBD2. The junction had 8 bases not matched to a gene; V was cut back by 6 bases and J by 3 bases. The length of the CDR3 is 16 residues. Germline V gene lookup returns CDR1 LNHDA and CDR2 SQIVND (reference sequence). The CDR3 region is CASRMGGELGANVLTF. As DNA, the CDR3 is TGTGCCAGTAGGATGGGGGGGGAACTTGGGGCCAACGTCCTGACTTTC. Together with reference TRBV19 and TRBJ2-6, the CDR3 gives the full variable domain: DGGITQSPKYLFRKEGQNVTLSCEQNLNHDAMYWYRQDPGQGLRLIYYSQIVNDFQKGDIAEGYSVSREKKESFPLTVTSAQKNPTAFYLCASRMGGELGANVLTFGAGSRLTVL.